The clone carrying this T cell receptor beta chain was seen more than once but under ten times. Its antigen is not known. Germline lookup yields CDR1 LGHDT and CDR2 YNNKEL (reference sequence). V lost 3 bases and J 6 bases, leaving 18 bases between the germline ends. The CDR3 length is 16 residues. This entry is derived from a study of early T cells in non-severe SARS-CoV-2 infection. Findings and caveats of the study: Anti-spike CD8 responses were favored by VDJdb matching, which missed private and CD4 specificities.

MiXCR was run by TCRdb on the 5' RACE reads, yielding one entry per CDR3 protein. Among about 58,000 distinct CDR3 sequences listed, around 12% were seen once. The sample here was whole blood, taken at baseline. V usage is TRBV3-1 and J usage is TRBJ2-1; D perhaps matches TRBD2 (7 bases). The clonotype comes from an adult who was a healthcare worker with PCR-confirmed SARS-CoV-2 infection or an uninfected control (not recorded which). The donor label of this sample is uncertain. The CDR3 coding sequence is TGTGCCAGCAGCCACGCTAGGGGCGGGGGCCCCAATGAGCAGTTCTTC. Translation gives CASSHARGGGPNEQFF.